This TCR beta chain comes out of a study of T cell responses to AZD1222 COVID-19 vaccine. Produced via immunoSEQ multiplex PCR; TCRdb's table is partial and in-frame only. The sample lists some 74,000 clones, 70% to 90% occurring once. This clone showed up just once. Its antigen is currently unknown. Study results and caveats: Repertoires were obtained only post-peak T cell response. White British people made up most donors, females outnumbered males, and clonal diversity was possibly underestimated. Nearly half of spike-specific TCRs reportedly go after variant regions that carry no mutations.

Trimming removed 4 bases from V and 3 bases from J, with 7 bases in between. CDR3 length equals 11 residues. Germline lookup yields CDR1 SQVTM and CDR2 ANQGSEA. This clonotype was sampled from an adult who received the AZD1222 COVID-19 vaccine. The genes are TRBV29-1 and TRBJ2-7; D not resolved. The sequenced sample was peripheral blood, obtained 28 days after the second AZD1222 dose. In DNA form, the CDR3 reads TGCAGCGTTGGTGGGGTCTACGAGCAGTACTTC. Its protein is CSVGGVYEQYF.